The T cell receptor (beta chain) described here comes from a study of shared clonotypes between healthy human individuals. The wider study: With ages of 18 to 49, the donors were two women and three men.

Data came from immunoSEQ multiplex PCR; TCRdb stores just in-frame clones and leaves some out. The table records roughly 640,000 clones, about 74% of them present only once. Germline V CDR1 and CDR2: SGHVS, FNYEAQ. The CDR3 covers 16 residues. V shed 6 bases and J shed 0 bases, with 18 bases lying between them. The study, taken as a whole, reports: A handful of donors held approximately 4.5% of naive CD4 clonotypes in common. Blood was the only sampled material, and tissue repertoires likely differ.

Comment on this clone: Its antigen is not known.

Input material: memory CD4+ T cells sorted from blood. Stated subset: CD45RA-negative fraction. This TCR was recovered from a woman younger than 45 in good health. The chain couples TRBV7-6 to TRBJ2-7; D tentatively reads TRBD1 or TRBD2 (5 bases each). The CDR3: CASSSDRDPSSYEQYF. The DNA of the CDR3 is TGTGCCAGCAGTTCCGACCGGGACCCTAGCTCCTACGAGCAGTACTTC.